Each of the 21 T cell receptor beta chains below was sequenced from the same sample in a study of T-cell reconstitution after alpha-beta-depleted transplantation in children. Unique molecular identifiers were built into the TCRbeta library. TCRdb processed the PCR reads anew with MiXCR; each CDR3 protein has one entry. The sample yields roughly 280,000 distinct CDR3 sequences, roughly 11% seen once. The sample consisted of peripheral blood, taken 180 days after TCRalphabeta/CD19-depleted stem cell transplant. The source is a male patient aged 2-9 years who had a stem cell transplant for chronic granulomatous disease, so the T cells may come from the graft donor.

This clonotype was counted many times. The chain links TRBV20-1 to TRBJ2-7; D perhaps matches TRBD1 (6 bases). The germline gives CDR1 DFQATT, CDR2 SNEGSKA (reference sequence). Deletions cut 4 bases from V and 2 bases from J, with 9 bases between. The CDR3 has 12 amino acids. The CDR3 sequence: CSAMGAAYEQYF. Here the CDR3 DNA reads TGCAGTGCTATGGGGGCAGCCTACGAGCAGTACTTC.

The sample holds many counts of this clonotype. The V and J genes are TRBV28 and TRBJ1-2; D uncertain. The CDR3 consists of 11 residues. Germline V gives CDR1 MDHEN, CDR2 SYDVKM. The V and J ends lost 4 bases and 8 bases respectively, with 8 bases between them. In DNA, the CDR3 is TGTGCCAGCAGTTATACCTGGGGCTACACCTTC. Amino acids: CASSYTWGYTF.

This clonotype was observed at least ten times. V gene TRBV7-8 combines with J gene TRBJ2-7; D gene unclear. This CDR3 region has 16 residues. Germline loops: CDR1 SGHVS, CDR2 FQNEAQ. V lost 1 base to trimming and J lost 2 bases, with 15 bases between them. The CDR3 DNA reads as TGTGCCAGCAGCTTAGAAGGCGGTTACCTAACCTACGAGCAGTACTTC. Protein product: CASSLEGGYLTYEQYF. The entire variable domain, with the rest obtained from reference TRBV7-8 and TRBJ2-7, is as follows: GAGVSQSPRYKVAKRGQDVALRCDPISGHVSLFWYQQALGQGPEFLTYFQNEAQLDKSGLPSDRFFAERPEGSVSTLKIQRTQQEDSAVYLCASSLEGGYLTYEQYFGPGTRLTVT.

In this sample, this clonotype turned up many times. V and J are TRBV15 and TRBJ2-5; D might be TRBD1 or TRBD2, each matching 7 bases. The CDR3 runs 16 residues. Germline V lookup: CDR1 LNHNV, CDR2 YYDKDF (reference sequence). Trimming shortened V by 2 bases and J by 7 bases, and 20 bases separated the two germline ends. This CDR3 is CATSRPKTRGGGTQYF. CDR3 nucleotides: TGTGCCACCAGCAGACCGAAAACCAGGGGGGGAGGGACCCAGTACTTC.

The sample holds many counts of this clonotype. The rearrangement uses TRBV29-1 and TRBJ2-3; 10 bases align to TRBD2. V was pared by 7 bases and J by 4 bases, with 2 bases of the junction left unmatched. Germline CDR1 SQVTM, CDR2 ANQGSEA. CDR3 size: 12 residues. CDR3 DNA: TGCAGCGCTAGCGGGAGCGCAGATACGCAGTATTTT. Translating gives CSASGSADTQYF.

This clonotype was recorded many times. V usage is TRBV6-1 and J usage is TRBJ1-2, with D possibly being TRBD1 (5 bases). The CDR3 is made up of 13 amino acids. V gave up 3 bases and J gave up 3 bases, with 8 bases separating them. Germline-derived CDR1 and CDR2 are MNHNS and SASEGT. CDR3 coding DNA: TGTGCCAGCAGTGATCGGGGGGACTATGGCTACACCTTC. As protein: CASSDRGDYGYTF.

This clonotype was seen repeatedly, ten times or more. This sequence joins TRBV29-1 and TRBJ2-1, with D hard to call. This CDR3 comprises 11 residues. V lost 7 bases and J 6 bases, leaving 10 bases between the germline ends. The germline V gene encodes CDR1 SQVTM and CDR2 ANQGSEA. CDR3 sequence reads: CSAAESNEQFF. The CDR3 DNA reads TGCAGCGCCGCAGAGTCCAATGAGCAGTTCTTC.

This clonotype was recorded many times. CDR3 DNA: TGTGCCAGCAGTAGAGGGACAGGCTCTCTAGGAAGCAATCAGCCCCAGCATTTT. Translating it yields CASSRGTGSLGSNQPQHF. This rearrangement joins TRBV6-1 to TRBJ1-5, with TRBD1 identical over 8 bases. The length of the CDR3 is 18 residues. The trim removed 5 bases at V and 1 base at J, leaving 13 bases unmatched. CDR1 and CDR2 (germline): MNHNS, SASEGT.

In its sample, this clonotype was seen many times. V is TRBV9 and J is TRBJ2-1; a weak D match, TRBD2 (5 bases). The CDR3 extends over 15 amino acids. Trimming stripped 3 bases from V and 10 bases from J, with 20 bases between. CDR1 is SGDLS, CDR2 YYNGEE, per germline. The DNA of the CDR3 is TGTGCCAGCAGCGAGGAGGACTCGCCCTGGAAAGAGCAGTTCTTC. The encoded protein is CASSEEDSPWKEQFF.

This clonotype was observed at least ten times. This chain links TRBV12-3 or TRBV12-4 with TRBJ2-1; a possible D gene is TRBD1 (6 bases). This CDR3 is 16 amino acids long. V gave up 3 bases and J gave up 4 bases, with 16 bases separating them. CDR3 residues: CASSFLRDNLYNEQFF. The DNA for the CDR3 is TGTGCCAGCAGTTTTCTTCGGGACAACTTGTACAATGAGCAGTTCTTC.

This clonotype has at least ten counts. V and J are TRBV5-1 and TRBJ1-2, with no clear D. The CDR3 totals 14 residues. Trimming left V 0 bases short and J 4 bases short, with 10 bases between. Germline V gene lookup returns CDR1 SGHRS and CDR2 YFSETQ. This chain's CDR3 is CASSLEVVTYGYTF. In DNA, the CDR3 is TGCGCCAGCAGCTTGGAGGTCGTCACCTATGGCTACACCTTC.

This clonotype was seen ten or more times. The chain combines TRBV29-1 with TRBJ2-7; possibly TRBD2 for D (6 bases). This CDR3 has 15 amino acids. V shed 0 bases and J shed 0 bases, with 12 bases lying between them. Germline V lookup: CDR1 SQVTM, CDR2 ANQGSEA. CDR3 protein: CSVEEAGRSSYEQYF. The DNA for the CDR3 is TGCAGCGTTGAAGAAGCCGGGAGAAGCTCCTACGAGCAGTACTTC.

Concerning this clonotype itself: It differs at one base from a far larger clone, so likely a read error. J is TRBJ2-5 and V is TRBV5-6; 7 bases line up with TRBD2. Germline V gives CDR1 SGHDT, CDR2 YYEEEE. Germline trimming cut 4 bases from V and 0 bases from J; bases unmatched to any gene: 30. The length of the CDR3 is 23 residues. The CDR3 nucleotides read TGTGCCAGCAGCCTGGGGTCCTATTACCAAAGGACTAGTCTAGGGCGCTACCAAGAGACCCAGTACTTC. It encodes CASSLGSYYQRTSLGRYQETQYF. The variable domain in full, completed from reference TRBV5-6 and TRBJ2-5, reads DAGVTQSPTHLIKTRGQQVTLRCSPKSGHDTVSWYQQALGQGPQFIFQYYEEEERQRGNFPDRFSGHQFPNYSSELNVNALLLGDSALYLCASSLGSYYQRTSLGRYQETQYFGPGTRLLVL.

Worth noting for this clonotype: A single base separates this from a much larger clone, so it may be a read error. The J gene is TRBJ2-3, the V gene TRBV20-1; 7 nucleotides line up with TRBD1. This CDR3 region has 15 residues. The germline V gene has CDR1 DFQATT and CDR2 SNEGSKA (reference sequence). This CDR3 is CCATRDSLSTDTQYF. The DNA for the CDR3 is TGCTGTGCCACAAGGGACAGCCTAAGCACAGATACGCAGTATTTT.

This clonotype was counted at least ten times. This chain links TRBV19 with TRBJ2-2; TRBD1 agrees at 7 bases. This CDR3 is built from 15 residues. Germline loops: CDR1 LNHDA, CDR2 SQIVND (reference sequence). Trimming at V came to 3 bases and at J to 4 bases, leaving 5 bases not matched to a gene. CDR3 region: CASSMTGQSTGELFF. The CDR3, as DNA: TGTGCCAGTAGTATGACGGGACAGAGCACCGGGGAGCTGTTTTTT.

There are many counts of this clonotype. The V gene is TRBV20-1, the J gene TRBJ2-2, with D possibly TRBD1 on 5 matching bases. The CDR3 is 13 amino acids. The germline gives CDR1 DFQATT, CDR2 SNEGSKA (reference sequence). The V gene lost 3 bases and the J gene lost 5 bases, with 10 bases spanning the gap. The CDR3 spells CSASRGGTGELFF. DNA of the CDR3: TGCAGTGCTAGTAGGGGTGGAACCGGGGAGCTGTTTTTT.

This clonotype was counted many times. The V gene is TRBV12-3 or TRBV12-4, the J gene TRBJ1-1; D is unclear. There are 12 residues in the CDR3. V was shortened by 1 base and J by 8 bases, with 8 bases between the two germline ends. CDR3 DNA: TGTGCCAGCAGTTTAGTAGGCCAAGAAGCTTTCTTT. Translated: CASSLVGQEAFF.

This clonotype occurred many times. The chain has TRBV7-2 and TRBJ2-7; TRBD2 matches at 8 bases. CDR3 length: 17 residues. Trimming removed 1 base from V and 3 bases from J; junction bases left unmatched: 11. Germline lookup yields CDR1 SGHTA and CDR2 FQGNSA. The CDR3: CASSLGGFSGTLYEQYF. The CDR3 region has the DNA TGTGCCAGCAGCTTAGGTGGGTTTAGCGGGACCCTCTACGAGCAGTACTTC.

This clonotype was recorded at least ten times. V gene TRBV18 combines with J gene TRBJ2-5, with D possibly matching TRBD2 (7 bases). V lost 0 bases, J lost 1 base, and 12 bases lay in between. The CDR3 has 16 residues. CDR1 is KGHSH, CDR2 LQKENI, per germline. CDR3: CASSPPRGARQETQYF. The CDR3 bases are TGTGCCAGCTCACCACCCCGGGGGGCGCGCCAAGAGACCCAGTACTTC.

At least ten counts were recorded for this clonotype. This chain links TRBV7-2 with TRBJ2-3, with D unresolved. V shed 0 bases and J shed 2 bases, with 15 bases lying between them. The CDR3 extends over 17 amino acids. The germline CDR1 and CDR2 sequences are SGHTA and FQGNSA. CDR3 coding DNA: TGTGCCAGCAGCTTAGCCGCAGTGTCAACTATCACAGATACGCAGTATTTT. It specifies CASSLAAVSTITDTQYF.

This clonotype was counted ten times or more. V is TRBV6-5 and J is TRBJ2-7, with no clear D. Trimming cost V 0 bases and J 0 bases, with 9 bases left between them. The CDR3 has 15 residues. Germline CDR1 is MNHEY and CDR2 is SVGAGI. The CDR3 coding sequence is TGTGCCAGCAGTTACTCTGGCGGAAGCTCCTACGAGCAGTACTTC. Translated, it gives CASSYSGGSSYEQYF.